What follows describes a single T cell receptor (beta chain). What it binds is not known. An end of the junction differs from the germline gene, which may be a read error. This sample was taken from a study of metastatic and nonmetastatic thyroid tumors. Study overall: Peripheral blood and tumor or nodule samples from malignant and benign thyroid patients were compared.

Whole-study results and caveats: It was reported that TCR beta diversity was significantly higher in malignant thyroid tumors than benign nodules, in blood and tumor.

Prior to thyroid surgery, none of the patients had received any treatment. CDR3 length equals 14 residues. Original processing methods: Clinicopathological groups supplied CDR3 differences that were used to build a distant-metastasis classifier for papillary thyroid cancer. TCRdb reassembled clones from the PCR reads with MiXCR. These V and J calls originate from TCRdb's pipeline instead of the authors' own analysis. The profile shows about 21,000 clones, about 30% of them singletons. Sequenced material: blood. The TCR originated in a female donor with papillary thyroid cancer or a benign thyroid nodule (not recorded which). Some clones in this sample may be carry-over from other donors' samples. V gene TRBV12-3 or TRBV12-4 combines with J gene TRBJ2-2; perhaps D is TRBD1 or TRBD2 (6 bases each). The CDR3 sequence: CVSVKVGGIGELFF. The CDR3 bases are TGTGTCAGCGTAAAAGTGGGGGGCATCGGGGAGCTATTTTTT.